One and the same sample provided the 8 T cell receptor beta chains below, sequenced in a study of blood T cell repertoires in COVID-19. Data came from immunoSEQ multiplex PCR; TCRdb stores just in-frame clones and leaves some out. The sample consists of 100,000 to 150,000 clones, roughly nine tenths of them appearing once. The specimen was peripheral blood. Receptors originate from a woman in her sixties or seventies with COVID-19, enrolled during active disease.

This sequence joins TRBV5-1 and TRBJ2-3, with D possibly TRBD1 on 5 matching bases. The germline gives CDR1 SGHRS, CDR2 YFSETQ. Between the trimmed V and J ends, which lost 0 bases and 8 bases, there was a span of 10 bases. CDR3 size: 13 residues. The CDR3 sequence is CASSLAWGGTQYF. In DNA, the CDR3 is TGCGCCAGCAGCTTGGCTTGGGGCGGTACGCAGTATTTT.

The rearrangement uses TRBV9 and TRBJ1-6, with D possibly matching TRBD1 (5 bases). The CDR3 loop spans 12 amino acids. Trimming pared 1 base from V and 11 bases from J, leaving 7 bases between. From germline, CDR1 is SGDLS and CDR2 YYNGEE. The DNA for the CDR3 is TGTGCCAGCAGCGTACTGGGGCCACCCCTCCACTTT. Translation: CASSVLGPPLHF.

J is TRBJ2-1 and V is TRBV5-5; 14 nucleotides match TRBD2. Germline V lookup: CDR1 SGHKS, CDR2 YYEKEE (reference sequence). The CDR3 runs to 16 residues. V lost 4 bases and J lost 4; bases outside the gene matches: 4. The chain's CDR3 is CASSHGLAGGYNEQFF. The CDR3 DNA reads as TGTGCCAGCAGCCATGGACTAGCGGGGGGATACAATGAGCAGTTCTTC.

This chain uses TRBV6-1 with TRBJ2-1; 14 positions agree with TRBD2. The germline V gene has CDR1 MNHNS and CDR2 SASEGT. This CDR3 contains 18 residues. Trimming at V came to 0 bases and at J to 3 bases, leaving 4 bases not matched to a gene. CDR3 bases: TGTGCCAGCAGTGAAGCTTGGGGGACTAGCGGGGGCTACAATGAGCAGTTCTTC. It encodes CASSEAWGTSGGYNEQFF.

The chain carries TRBV3-1 (or the pseudogene TRBV3-2) and TRBJ2-1, with 10 bases identical to TRBD2. The V segment lost 4 bases and the J segment 4 bases; nucleotides outside the gene matches: 4. This CDR3 is built from 15 residues. Germline V gene lookup returns CDR1 LGHDT and CDR2 YNNKEL (reference sequence). In DNA, the CDR3 is TGTGCCAGCAGCCTGTTAGCGGGGGGTTACAATGAGCAGTTCTTC. Translated, it gives CASSLLAGGYNEQFF.

The CDR3 DNA follows: TGCGCCAGCAGCATGGACAGGGCAACAGATACGCAGTATTTT. Amino acid sequence: CASSMDRATDTQYF. The chain is built from TRBV5-1 and TRBJ2-3; 8 positions agree with TRBD1. Trimming cost V 4 bases and J 3 bases; bases outside gene matches: 4. CDR1 is SGHRS and CDR2 is YFSETQ in the germline V gene. The CDR3 is 14 residues long.

In this sample, this clone turned up once. J is TRBJ1-4 and V is TRBV19; no definite D call. Germline V gives CDR1 LNHDA, CDR2 SQIVND (reference sequence). Trimming removed 5 bases from V and 7 bases from J, with 14 bases in between. The CDR3 totals 14 residues. The CDR3 DNA reads as TGTGCCAGTAGTTTCGGCCGCGGTGGTGAAAAACTGTTTTTT. It specifies CASSFGRGGEKLFF.

The CDR3 sequence: CASSQDFTNTEAFF. CDR3 nucleotides: TGTGCCAGCAGCCAAGATTTCACAAACACTGAAGCTTTCTTT. This sequence joins TRBV3-1 (or the pseudogene TRBV3-2) and TRBJ1-1; D gene uncertain. V lost 0 bases and J 2 bases, leaving 7 bases between the germline ends. Germline loops: CDR1 LGHDT, CDR2 YNNKEL (reference sequence). The CDR3 contains 14 residues.